A selection of T cell receptor beta chains follows, all from one sample in a study of regulatory T cells in long-lasting Graves disease. Each CDR3 protein gets one entry after TCRdb re-called the multiplex PCR reads with MiXCR. The repertoire holds over 350,000 distinct CDR3 sequences, with less than 25% as singletons. The sample in question was peripheral blood mononuclear cells (PBMCs), obtained when the disease was refractory, from a patient treated with antithyroid drugs. The receptors derive from a female donor with Graves disease. Both conserved end residues are part of each CDR3. Fields, in order: CDR3 DNA, CDR3 protein, V gene, J gene, D gene, clone size. D genes are given only for firm matches. The size field is filled for only some rows; it gives once, few, many or a size class.

TGTGCCAGCAGCTCACAGGGAGGGTATAATTCACCCCTCCACTTT	CASSSQGGYNSPLHF	TRBV7-2	TRBJ1-6	-	few
TGTGCCAGCAGAGGACTAGCGGGGTTCACCGGGGAGCTGTTTTTT	CASRGLAGFTGELFF	TRBV27	TRBJ2-2	TRBD2	-
TGTGCCAGCTCACCGTGGACAGGGGACAATGAGCAGTTCTTC	CASSPWTGDNEQFF	TRBV18	TRBJ2-1	TRBD1	-
TGTGCCAGCAGTTATGGGACAGGGTTCACTGAAGCTTTCTTT	CASSYGTGFTEAFF	TRBV6-4	TRBJ1-1	TRBD1	few
TGTGCCAGCAGCCAACTACAGGGTCTCTCTGGGGCCAACGTCCTGACTTTC	CASSQLQGLSGANVLTF	TRBV12-3/TRBV12-4	TRBJ2-6	-	once
TGTGCCTGGAGTGTAGATGGGGACACTGAAGCTTTCTTT	CAWSVDGDTEAFF	TRBV30	TRBJ1-1	-	many
TGTGCCAGCAGCATGACAGGTCCTTACTACCGCGCTTTCTTT	CASSMTGPYYRAFF	TRBV11-2	TRBJ1-1	-	few
TGTGCCTGGAGGATAGGGACACAGATGAACACTGAAGCTTTCTTT	CAWRIGTQMNTEAFF	TRBV30	TRBJ1-1	-	-
TGCAGCGTTCTCCAGGGGGCAAGGGGCTACACCTTC	CSVLQGARGYTF	TRBV29-1	TRBJ1-2	TRBD1	-
TGTGCCACCAAGGCGGCTGGGGCCAACGTCCTGACTTTC	CATKAAGANVLTF	TRBV12-3/TRBV12-4	TRBJ2-6	-	-
TGCAGCGTTGTGGGACTAGCGGCCTCCTACGAGCAGTACTTC	CSVVGLAASYEQYF	TRBV29-1	TRBJ2-7	TRBD2	few
TGTGCCAGCAGCTCCCTAGCGGGAGGCACAGATACGCAGTATTTT	CASSSLAGGTDTQYF	TRBV11-2	TRBJ2-3	TRBD2	once
TGCAGCGCCGAAGGGGAGGATCAGCCCCAGCATTTT	CSAEGEDQPQHF	TRBV20-1	TRBJ1-5	-	many
TGCGCCAGCAGCCCATCTCCGGGGACAGGAAACGAGCAGTACTTC	CASSPSPGTGNEQYF	TRBV5-1	TRBJ2-7	TRBD1	-
TGCAGCGTTGGTTTGTCCACCTCCTCCTACGAGCTGTACTTC	CSVGLSTSSYELYF	TRBV29-1	TRBJ2-7	-	few
TGTGCCAGCAGGGTAGACGGAACCTACGAGCAGTACTTC	CASRVDGTYEQYF	TRBV7-9	TRBJ2-7	-	many